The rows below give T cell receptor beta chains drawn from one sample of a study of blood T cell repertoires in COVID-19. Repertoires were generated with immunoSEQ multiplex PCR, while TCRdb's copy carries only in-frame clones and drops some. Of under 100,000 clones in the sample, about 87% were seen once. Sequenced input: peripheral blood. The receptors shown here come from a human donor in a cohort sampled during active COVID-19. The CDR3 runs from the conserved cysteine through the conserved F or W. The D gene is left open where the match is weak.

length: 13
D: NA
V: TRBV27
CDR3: CASSSLGRHEQFF

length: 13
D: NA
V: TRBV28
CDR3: CASSLFRGTTIYF

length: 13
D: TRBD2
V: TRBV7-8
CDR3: CASSLDLGGGQFF

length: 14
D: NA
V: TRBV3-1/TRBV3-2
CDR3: CASSPRQTNSPLHF

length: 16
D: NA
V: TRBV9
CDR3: CASSPRITGGNQPQHF

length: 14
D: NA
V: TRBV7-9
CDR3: CASSLVRVSYEQYF

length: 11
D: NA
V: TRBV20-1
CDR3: CSVTGYDTQYF

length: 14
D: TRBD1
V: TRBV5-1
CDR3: CASSSQGARTEAFF

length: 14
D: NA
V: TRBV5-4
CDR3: CASSLISEQETQYF

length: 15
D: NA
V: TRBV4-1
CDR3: CASSAFGGNTGELFF

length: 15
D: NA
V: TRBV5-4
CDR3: CASSPGGGGNEKLFF

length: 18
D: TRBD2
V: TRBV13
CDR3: CASSRRLAGGIHPYEQYF

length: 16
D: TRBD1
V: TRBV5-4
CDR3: CASSWTGPLSDYEQYF

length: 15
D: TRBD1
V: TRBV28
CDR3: CASRLGQLAKNIQYF

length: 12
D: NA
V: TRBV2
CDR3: CASSRGGYGYTF